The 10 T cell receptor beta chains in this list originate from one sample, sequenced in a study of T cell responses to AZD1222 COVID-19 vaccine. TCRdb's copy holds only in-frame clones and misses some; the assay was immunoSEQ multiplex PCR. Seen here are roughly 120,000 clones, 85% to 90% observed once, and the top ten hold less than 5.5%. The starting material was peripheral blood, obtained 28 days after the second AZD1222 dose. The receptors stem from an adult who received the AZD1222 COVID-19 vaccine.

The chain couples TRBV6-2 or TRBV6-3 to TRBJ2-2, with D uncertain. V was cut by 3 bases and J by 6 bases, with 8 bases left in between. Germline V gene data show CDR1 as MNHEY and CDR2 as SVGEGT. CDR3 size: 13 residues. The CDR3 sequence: CASSYWESGELFF. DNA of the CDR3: TGTGCCAGCAGTTATTGGGAATCCGGGGAGCTGTTTTTT.

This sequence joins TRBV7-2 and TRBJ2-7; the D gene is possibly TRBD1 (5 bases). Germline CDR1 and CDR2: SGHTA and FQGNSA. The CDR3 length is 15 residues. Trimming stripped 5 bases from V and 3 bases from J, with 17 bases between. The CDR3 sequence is CASSAGVGPVYEQYF. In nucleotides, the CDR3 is TGTGCCAGCAGCGCCGGAGTGGGGCCAGTCTACGAGCAGTACTTC.

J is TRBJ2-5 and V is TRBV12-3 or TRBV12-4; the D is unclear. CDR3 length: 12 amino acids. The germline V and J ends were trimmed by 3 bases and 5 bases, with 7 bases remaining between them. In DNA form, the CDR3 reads TGTGCCAGCAGTTTTGGTGCGGAGACCCAGTACTTC. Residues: CASSFGAETQYF.

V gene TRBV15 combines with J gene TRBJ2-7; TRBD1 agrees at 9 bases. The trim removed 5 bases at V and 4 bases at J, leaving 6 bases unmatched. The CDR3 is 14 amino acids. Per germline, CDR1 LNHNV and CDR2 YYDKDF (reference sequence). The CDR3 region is CATSSDRGRYEQYF. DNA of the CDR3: TGTGCCACCAGCTCGGACAGGGGTCGGTACGAGCAGTACTTC.

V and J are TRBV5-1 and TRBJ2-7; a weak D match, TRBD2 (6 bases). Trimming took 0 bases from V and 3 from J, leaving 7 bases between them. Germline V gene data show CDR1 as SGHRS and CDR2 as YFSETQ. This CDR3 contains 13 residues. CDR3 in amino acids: CASSLDGGYEQYF. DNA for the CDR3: TGCGCCAGCAGCTTGGACGGGGGCTACGAGCAGTACTTC.

CDR3 DNA sequence: TGTGCCAGCAGCAAGGACAGGGGGCATAGCTACACCTTC. Encoded protein: CASSKDRGHSYTF. This sequence joins TRBV7-2 and TRBJ1-2; TRBD1 agrees at 11 bases. The CDR3 is 13 amino acids. The ends lost 5 bases at V and 9 bases at J; junction bases unmatched: 5. Germline V gene data show CDR1 as SGHTA and CDR2 as FQGNSA.

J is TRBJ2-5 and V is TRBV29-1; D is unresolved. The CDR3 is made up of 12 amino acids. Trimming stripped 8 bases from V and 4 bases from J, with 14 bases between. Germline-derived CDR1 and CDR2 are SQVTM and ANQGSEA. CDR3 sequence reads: CSTLVAAETQYF. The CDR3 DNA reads TGCAGCACTCTCGTGGCGGCAGAGACCCAGTACTTC.

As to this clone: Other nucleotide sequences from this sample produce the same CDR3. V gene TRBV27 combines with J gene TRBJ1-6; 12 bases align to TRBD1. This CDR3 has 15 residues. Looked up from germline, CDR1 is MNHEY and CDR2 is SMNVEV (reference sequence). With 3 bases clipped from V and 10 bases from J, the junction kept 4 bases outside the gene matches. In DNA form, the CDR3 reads TGTGCCAGCAGTTTGGGGACAGGGGGCGGATCACCCCTCCACTTT. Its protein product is CASSLGTGGGSPLHF.

CDR3 loop: CAWSGTGGSYEQYF. The CDR3 DNA follows: TGTGCCTGGAGTGGGACAGGGGGCTCCTACGAGCAGTACTTC. The genes are TRBV30 and TRBJ2-7, with 10 bases aligning to TRBD1. V was pared by 1 base and J by 0 bases, with 0 bases of the junction left unmatched. The CDR3 is 14 amino acids. CDR1 is GTSNPN and CDR2 is SVGIG in the germline V gene (reference sequence).

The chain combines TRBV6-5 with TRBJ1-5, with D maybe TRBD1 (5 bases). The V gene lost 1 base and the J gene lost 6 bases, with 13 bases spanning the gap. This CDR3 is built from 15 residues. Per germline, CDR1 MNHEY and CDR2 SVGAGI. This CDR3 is CASSYFGGLGQPQHF. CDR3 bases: TGTGCCAGCAGTTACTTTGGGGGTCTTGGTCAGCCCCAGCATTTT.